The T cell receptor (beta chain) under discussion was sequenced for a study of blood T cell repertoires in COVID-19. About the research overall: Spain, Italy and the United States supplied samples that represented acute and convalescent COVID-19. PBMCs, B-cell-depleted T cells, or T cells provided the cDNA or gDNA that made up the material.

This clone was counted a few times. This CDR3 region has 14 residues. Germline V gene sequence: CDR1 MGHDK, CDR2 SYGVNS. Trimming removed 4 bases from V and 3 bases from J, with 9 bases in between. This table comes from immunoSEQ multiplex PCR, and its TCRdb copy is limited to in-frame clones, with some not included. This sample has a few hundred thousand clones, with about 85% found just once. The chain uses TRBV25-1 and TRBJ1-4; D possibly corresponds to TRBD1 (5 bases). Source material: peripheral blood. The sequence came from a woman aged 18-29 years who had recovered from COVID-19. DNA of the CDR3: TGTGCCAGCAGTGTAGGCAGGGCTAATGAAAAACTGTTTTTT. It yields the protein CASSVGRANEKLFF.